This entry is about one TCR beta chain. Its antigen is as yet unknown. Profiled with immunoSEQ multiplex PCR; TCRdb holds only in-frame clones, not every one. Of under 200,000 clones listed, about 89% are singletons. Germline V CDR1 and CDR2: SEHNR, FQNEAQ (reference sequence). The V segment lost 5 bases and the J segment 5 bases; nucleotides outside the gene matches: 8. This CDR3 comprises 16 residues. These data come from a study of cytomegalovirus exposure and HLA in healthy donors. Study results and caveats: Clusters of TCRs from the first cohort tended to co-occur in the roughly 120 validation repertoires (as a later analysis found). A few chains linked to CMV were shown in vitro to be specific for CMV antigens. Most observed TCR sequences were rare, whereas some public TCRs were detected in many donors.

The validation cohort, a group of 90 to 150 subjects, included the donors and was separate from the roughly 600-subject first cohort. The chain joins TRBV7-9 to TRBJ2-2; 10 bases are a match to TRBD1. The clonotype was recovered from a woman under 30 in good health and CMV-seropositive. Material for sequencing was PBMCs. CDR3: CASSPGQGKRTGELFF. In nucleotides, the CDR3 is TGTGCCAGCAGCCCGGGACAGGGGAAAAGGACCGGGGAGCTGTTTTTT.